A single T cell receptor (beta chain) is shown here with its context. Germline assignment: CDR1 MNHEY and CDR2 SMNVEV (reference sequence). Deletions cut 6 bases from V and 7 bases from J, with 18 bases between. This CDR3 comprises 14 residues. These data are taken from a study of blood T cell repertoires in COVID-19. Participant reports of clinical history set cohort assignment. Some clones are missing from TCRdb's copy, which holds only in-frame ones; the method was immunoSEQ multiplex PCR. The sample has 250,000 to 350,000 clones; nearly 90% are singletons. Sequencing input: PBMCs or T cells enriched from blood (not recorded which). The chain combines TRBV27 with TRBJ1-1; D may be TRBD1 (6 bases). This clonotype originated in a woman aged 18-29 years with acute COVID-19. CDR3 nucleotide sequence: TGTGCCAGCAGGCCAGGGGACCGAGAGGGTGAAGCTTTCTTT. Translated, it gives CASRPGDREGEAFF.